Presented here are 26 T cell receptor beta chains from one specimen sequenced in a study of radiotherapy plus CTLA-4 blockade in lung cancer. The data were produced by immunoSEQ multiplex PCR, yet TCRdb's version contains in-frame clones alone and is incomplete. The sample yields 120,000 or so clones, approximately 90% seen once. The material sequenced was peripheral blood, taken from a patient treated with radiotherapy plus ipilimumab. Every receptor here comes from a human donor with non-small cell lung cancer that progressed on radiotherapy plus ipilimumab.

The rearrangement links TRBV6-5 to TRBJ2-7, with TRBD1 matching 12 bases. This CDR3 contains 16 residues. Germline CDR1 is MNHEY and CDR2 is SVGAGI. V lost 1 base to trimming and J lost 8 bases; unmatched junction nucleotides: 9. The CDR3 region has the DNA TGTGCCAGCAGTTACTTCTTGTCGGGACAGGGGGCTAAGCAGTACTTC. This encodes CASSYFLSGQGAKQYF.

The chain uses TRBV25-1 and TRBJ1-2, with D unclear. With 1 base removed from V and 4 bases from J, the gap between germline ends came to 4 bases. The CDR3 spans 12 residues. Germline CDR1 and CDR2: MGHDK and SYGVNS. The CDR3 nucleotides are TGTGCCAGCAGTGAATCGGCCTATGGCTACACCTTC. This encodes CASSESAYGYTF.

The chain is built from TRBV18 and TRBJ1-2, with D perhaps matching TRBD1 (5 bases). There are 16 residues in the CDR3. CDR1 and CDR2 from the germline V gene are KGHSH and LQKENI. V lost 0 bases, J lost 5 bases, and 16 bases lay in between. CDR3 sequence reads: CASSPPSTGILYGYTF. CDR3 DNA sequence: TGTGCCAGCTCACCACCGTCAACAGGAATTCTTTATGGCTACACCTTC.

The V gene is TRBV19, the J gene TRBJ2-3; D not certain. CDR3 length: 15 amino acids. The V end lost 5 bases, the J end lost 2 bases, and 14 bases lay between the germline ends. Germline CDR1 is LNHDA and CDR2 is SQIVND (reference sequence). The CDR3 region has the DNA TGTGCCAGTAGTCGGGCAGGCAGTTACACAGATACGCAGTATTTT. It is translated as CASSRAGSYTDTQYF.

V usage is TRBV5-6 and J usage is TRBJ2-7; 10 bases are a match to TRBD1. The J segment lost 5 bases and the V segment lost 0 bases, leaving 2 bases of the junction unmatched. The CDR3 extends over 14 amino acids. Germline values: CDR1 SGHDT, CDR2 YYEEEE. The CDR3 DNA is TGTGCCAGCAGCTTGGAGACAGGGGGCCACGAGCAGTACTTC. Translating gives CASSLETGGHEQYF.

The chain joins TRBV18 to TRBJ2-5; D is uncertain. The germline V and J ends were trimmed by 3 bases and 5 bases, with 10 bases remaining between them. This CDR3 has 13 amino acids. Germline V gene lookup returns CDR1 KGHSH and CDR2 LQKENI. The CDR3 DNA reads as TGTGCCAGCTCACCCCCCCTAGAGGAGACCCAGTACTTC. Translated: CASSPPLEETQYF.

The genes are TRBV7-8 and TRBJ2-2; 12 nucleotides match TRBD2. In germline, CDR1 is SGHVS, CDR2 FQNEAQ. The CDR3 loop spans 16 amino acids. The V and J ends lost 4 bases and 2 bases, in that order; junction bases with no gene match: 2. This chain's CDR3 is CASSSGLAGNTGELFF. Written as DNA, the CDR3 is TGTGCCAGCAGCTCAGGACTAGCGGGAAACACCGGGGAGCTGTTTTTT.

The V gene is TRBV6-5, the J gene TRBJ2-7, with D possibly being TRBD1 (5 bases). V lost 3 bases and J 6 bases, leaving 12 bases between the germline ends. Germline values: CDR1 MNHEY, CDR2 SVGAGI. The CDR3 is made up of 13 amino acids. The CDR3 is CASSYDSLSEQYF. CDR3 bases: TGTGCCAGCAGTTATGACAGCCTGAGCGAGCAGTACTTC.

This clone has only a few counts. This chain links TRBV7-9 with TRBJ2-1; D not resolved. The CDR3 is 15 amino acids. Germline CDR1 and CDR2: SEHNR and FQNEAQ (reference sequence). V was clipped by 1 base and J by 0 bases, with 7 bases between them. The CDR3, as DNA: TGTGCCAGCAGCTTAGGGCACCCCTCCTACAATGAGCAGTTCTTC. It encodes CASSLGHPSYNEQFF.

This chain uses TRBV14 with TRBJ2-7; D is undetermined. The germline V gene has CDR1 SGHDN and CDR2 FVKESK. The V end lost 1 base, the J end lost 3 bases, and 4 bases lay between the germline ends. This CDR3 is 12 amino acids long. CDR3: CASSQVSYEQYF. As DNA, the CDR3 is TGTGCCAGCAGCCAAGTTAGCTACGAGCAGTACTTC.

The chain combines TRBV5-4 with TRBJ1-2; perhaps TRBD1 as D (5 bases). Deletions cut 6 bases from V and 2 bases from J, with 23 bases between. Germline CDR1 reads SGHNT; CDR2 reads YYREEE (reference sequence). The CDR3 loop spans 17 amino acids. In DNA form, the CDR3 reads TGTGCCAGCACCAACCAGGGCCCAGGATCCTACAACTATGGCTACACCTTC. As protein: CASTNQGPGSYNYGYTF.

V gene TRBV19 combines with J gene TRBJ1-4; D is unresolved. Germline assignment: CDR1 LNHDA and CDR2 SQIVND (reference sequence). V was clipped by 5 bases and J by 6 bases, with 7 bases between them. The CDR3 totals 12 residues. The CDR3 DNA sequence: TGTGCCAGTAGTCCGCCTGATGAAAAACTGTTTTTT. This sequence encodes CASSPPDEKLFF.

This clone was recorded a few times. The chain employs TRBV28 and TRBJ1-2; D gene unclear. This CDR3 is built from 13 residues. CDR1 is MDHEN and CDR2 is SYDVKM in the germline V gene. Trimming took 3 bases from V and 4 from J, leaving 9 bases between them. The CDR3 loop is CASSFSGFYGYTF. CDR3 nucleotide sequence: TGTGCCAGCAGTTTTAGTGGGTTCTATGGCTACACCTTC.

The rearrangement links TRBV7-9 to TRBJ1-3; D is unclear. The CDR3 is made up of 13 amino acids. The germline gives CDR1 SEHNR, CDR2 FQNEAQ (reference sequence). Deletions cut 5 bases from V and 2 bases from J, with 7 bases between. This CDR3 reads CASSEWAGNTIYF. CDR3 sequence (DNA): TGTGCCAGCAGCGAATGGGCTGGAAACACCATATATTTT.

V and J are TRBV2 and TRBJ1-1; D not certain. V was clipped by 7 bases and J by 5 bases, with 8 bases between them. The CDR3 loop spans 11 amino acids. CDR1 and CDR2 (germline): SNHLY, FYNNEI. For the CDR3, the DNA is TGTGCCAGCACGTCCGAAACTGAAGCTTTCTTT. This encodes CASTSETEAFF.

This clone came up once. The chain recombines TRBV29-1 with TRBJ1-4; tentative D call: TRBD1 (6 bases). V dropped 4 bases and J dropped 7 bases, with 16 bases sitting between them. Germline V lookup: CDR1 SQVTM, CDR2 ANQGSEA. This CDR3 contains 14 residues. The CDR3 nucleotides are TGCAGCGTTGCCCCAGGGTTAGGGGGTGAAAAACTGTTTTTT. Translating it yields CSVAPGLGGEKLFF.

This chain connects TRBV6-1 to TRBJ2-7; 9 bases are a match to TRBD1. The CDR3 contains 15 residues. The junction had 10 bases not matched to a gene; V was cut back by 3 bases and J by 7 bases. Germline CDR1 MNHNS, CDR2 SASEGT. In DNA form, the CDR3 reads TGTGCCAGCAGTGAGGAAGGGACAGGGATTTATGAGCAGTACTTC. Translating gives CASSEEGTGIYEQYF.

This clone was found once. The rearrangement uses TRBV19 and TRBJ1-5; a weak D match, TRBD1 (5 bases). This CDR3 has 14 amino acids. Trimming left V 4 bases short and J 7 bases short, with 14 bases between. Per germline, CDR1 LNHDA and CDR2 SQIVND (reference sequence). CDR3 DNA sequence: TGTGCCAGTAGTAAGGCCGGGGGGATACAGCCCCAGCATTTT. Translating gives CASSKAGGIQPQHF. The whole variable domain, filled in from reference TRBV19 and TRBJ1-5, reads DGGITQSPKYLFRKEGQNVTLSCEQNLNHDAMYWYRQDPGQGLRLIYYSQIVNDFQKGDIAEGYSVSREKKESFPLTVTSAQKNPTAFYLCASSKAGGIQPQHFGDGTRLSIL.

The chain employs TRBV27 and TRBJ2-7; D could derive from TRBD1 or TRBD2 (6 bases each). The CDR3 consists of 17 residues. The V end was cut by 0 bases, the J end by 2 bases, with 17 bases between. The germline V gene has CDR1 MNHEY and CDR2 SMNVEV (reference sequence). The CDR3 spells CASSLSGGRDTAYEQYF. CDR3 in DNA: TGTGCCAGCAGTTTATCCGGGGGTCGGGACACGGCCTACGAGCAGTACTTC.

V usage is TRBV5-6 and J usage is TRBJ1-2, with D unresolved. V dropped 4 bases and J dropped 3 bases, with 10 bases sitting between them. Per the germline V gene, CDR1 is SGHDT and CDR2 is YYEEEE. This CDR3 comprises 13 residues. The CDR3 DNA follows: TGTGCCAGCAGCACGACTGAGGACTATGGCTACACCTTC. This encodes CASSTTEDYGYTF.

The CDR3 protein is CASSATSTTNEKLFF. CDR3 nucleotide sequence: TGCGCCAGCAGCGCAACGTCGACAACTAATGAAAAACTGTTTTTT. The chain links TRBV4-1 to TRBJ1-4; D uncertain. Trimming cost V 5 bases and J 0 bases, with 10 bases left between them. Germline CDR1 MGHRA, CDR2 YSYEKL. The CDR3 has 15 residues.

This chain links TRBV5-1 with TRBJ1-1; D remains unclear. V gave up 0 bases and J gave up 0 bases, with 9 bases separating them. The length of the CDR3 is 15 residues. The germline V gene has CDR1 SGHRS and CDR2 YFSETQ. The chain's CDR3 is CASSLVVGMNTEAFF. For the CDR3, the DNA is TGCGCCAGCAGCTTGGTAGTAGGAATGAACACTGAAGCTTTCTTT.

The V call is TRBV5-1, the J call TRBJ1-2; D is unresolved. The CDR3 consists of 14 residues. The ends were cut back, 0 bases at V and 4 bases at J, with 10 bases in the middle. The germline CDR1 and CDR2 sequences are SGHRS and YFSETQ. CDR3 sequence reads: CASSLGLVSYGYTF. CDR3 sequence (DNA): TGCGCCAGCAGCTTGGGGTTGGTCTCCTATGGCTACACCTTC.

The rearrangement uses TRBV23-1 and TRBJ2-7; 8 nucleotides align to TRBD2. TRBV23-1 is an open reading frame, and its role is uncertain. J was trimmed by 6 bases and V by 0 bases; bases with no gene match: 7. This CDR3 has 15 residues. The CDR3 bases are TGCGCCAGCAGTCAATCGTACAGCGGGAGAACCGAGCAGTACTTC. As protein: CASSQSYSGRTEQYF.

The chain couples TRBV15 to TRBJ1-5, with 7 bases fitting TRBD1. Germline V gene data show CDR1 as LNHNV and CDR2 as YYDKDF (reference sequence). CDR3 length: 18 residues. Unmatched junction bases numbered 14, after V lost 0 bases and J lost 6 bases. The CDR3 DNA sequence: TGTGCCACCAGCAGAGATGTGGCAGGGGGAAGTAGAGGTCAGCCCCAGCATTTT. Amino acids: CATSRDVAGGSRGQPQHF.

The V call is TRBV30, the J call TRBJ2-3; perhaps TRBD1 as D (5 bases). From germline, CDR1 is GTSNPN and CDR2 SVGIG (reference sequence). The CDR3 sequence is 13 residues long. V was trimmed by 0 bases and J by 4 bases, leaving 8 bases between them. CDR3: CAWSVIGADTQYF. CDR3 nucleotide sequence: TGTGCCTGGAGTGTAATAGGGGCAGATACGCAGTATTTT.